This is a list of T cell receptor beta chains from one sample in a study of blood T cell repertoires in COVID-19. Method: immunoSEQ multiplex PCR; TCRdb's copy keeps in-frame clones and lacks some. The sample has about 140,000 clones, around 84% seen once. Sequenced sample: peripheral blood. Receptor source: a human donor in a cohort sampled during active COVID-19. The CDR3 runs from the conserved cysteine through the conserved F or W. Fields, in order: J gene, clone size, V gene, D gene, CDR3 DNA, CDR3 protein. A D gene is named only where the DNA matches it firmly. Only part of the rows carry a size: once, few, many, or a class if the clone is expanded.

TRBJ1-1 once TRBV28 . TGTGCCAGCAGACTATATACAGGAGGGCCTGAAGCTTTCTTT CASRLYTGGPEAFF
TRBJ2-3 . TRBV6-2/TRBV6-3 TRBD2 TGTGCCAGCAGTTACTCCCCTTCTACTAGCGGGGGGGCCCCGGATACGCAGTATTTT CASSYSPSTSGGAPDTQYF
TRBJ2-7 . TRBV28 . TGTGCCAGCAGTCTACCTAAACCCCCCTACGAGCAGTACTTC CASSLPKPPYEQYF
TRBJ2-3 . TRBV27 TRBD2 TGTGCCAGCAGTTCTCGGGGGGGCGCCACAGATACGCAGTATTTT CASSSRGGATDTQYF
TRBJ2-7 few TRBV5-1 . TGCGCCAGCAGACGAGGAGGGGGCCTGAGCCACGAGCAGTACTTC CASRRGGGLSHEQYF
TRBJ2-2 . TRBV2 TRBD2 TGTGCCAGCAGTCCCGGGACTAGTGGAACCGGGGAGCTGTTTTTT CASSPGTSGTGELFF
TRBJ2-7 . TRBV25-1 TRBD1 TGTGCCAGCCCGGGACAGTCCTACGAGCAGTACTTC CASPGQSYEQYF
TRBJ2-5 . TRBV28 . TGTGCCAGCAGTCGAGATCCTACGGAAGAGACCCAGTACTTC CASSRDPTEETQYF
TRBJ2-3 . TRBV11-2 TRBD2 TGTGCCAGCAGCCGACGGACTAGCGGGGGGACAGATACGCAGTATTTT CASSRRTSGGTDTQYF
TRBJ2-7 . TRBV6-1 TRBD1 TGTGCCAGCAGTGAAGCCGGGACAGGGGGCTACGAGCAGTACTTC CASSEAGTGGYEQYF
TRBJ2-2 . TRBV11-3 . TGTGCCAGCAGCTCTAGTAGGTCGGGGGGCCCCACCGGGGAGCTGTTTTTT CASSSSRSGGPTGELFF
TRBJ2-6 . TRBV2 TRBD1 TGTGCCAGCGGGCTGACAGGGACCGTCCTGACTTTC CASGLTGTVLTF
TRBJ1-1 . TRBV18 . TGTGCCAGCTCACCACGAGGGGGCACTGAAGCTTTCTTT CASSPRGGTEAFF
TRBJ2-5 . TRBV29-1 TRBD2 TGCAGCGTTGATGGGGCGGGAGGGCCCCAAGAGACCCAGTACTTC CSVDGAGGPQETQYF
TRBJ1-1 . TRBV5-1 . TGCGCCAGCAGCTTGTCTCTATTCGGGAACACTGAAGCTTTCTTT CASSLSLFGNTEAFF
TRBJ2-6 . TRBV27 TRBD1 TGTGCCAGCAGTTTCGGTCAGGGGGTTACTGGGGCCAACGTCCTGACTTTC CASSFGQGVTGANVLTF
TRBJ2-3 . TRBV30 . TGTGCCTGGAGTCGGGATACGCAGTATTTT CAWSRDTQYF
TRBJ2-5 once TRBV5-5 . TGTGCCAGCAGCTTGCATCCGGGACTTGGGGAGACCCAGTACTTC CASSLHPGLGETQYF
TRBJ2-1 . TRBV21-1 . TGTGCCAGCATCCAGTCCCCCTACAATGAGCAGTTCTTC CASIQSPYNEQFF
TRBJ2-7 . TRBV24-1 . TGTGCCACCAGTGACCCTAACGGGTACGAGCAGTACTTC CATSDPNGYEQYF
TRBJ2-1 . TRBV10-1 TRBD2 TGCGCCAGCACGGCTAGCGGGGTCGGTGAGCAGTTCTTC CASTASGVGEQFF
TRBJ2-1 . TRBV19 TRBD2 TGTGCCAGTAGTCCCCGGGGCGGGAGTTGGTCCTACAATGAGCAGTTCTTC CASSPRGGSWSYNEQFF
TRBJ2-7 . TRBV5-1 TRBD1 TGCGCCAGCAGCTCAAAGACAGGGTCCTACGAGCAGTACTTC CASSSKTGSYEQYF
TRBJ2-1 . TRBV3-1/TRBV3-2 TRBD1 TGTGCCAGCAGCCAAGGGGACAGACCCAATGAGCAGTTCTTC CASSQGDRPNEQFF
TRBJ2-7 . TRBV11-2 TRBD1 TGTGCCAGCAGCCCACGCCGGACAGGGGGCTACGAGCAGTACTTC CASSPRRTGGYEQYF
TRBJ2-5 . TRBV6-6 TRBD1 TGTGCCAGCAGAGCTACGGGACAGGTTACGAAAGCCCAGTACTTC CASRATGQVTKAQYF
TRBJ1-2 . TRBV7-9 . TGTGCCAGCAGCTCCCGGGGGGCCTCTCTTTCGAGCTATGGCTACACCTTC CASSSRGASLSSYGYTF
TRBJ2-3 . TRBV6-1 TRBD2 TGTGCCAGCAGTGATTGGAGGACTAGCGGGGGGGATACGCAGTATTTT CASSDWRTSGGDTQYF
TRBJ2-5 many TRBV10-1 TRBD2 TGCGCCAGCAGTGAAGGACTAGCGGGGTACCAAGAGACCCAGTACTTC CASSEGLAGYQETQYF
TRBJ1-1 . TRBV30 . TGTGCCTGGAGAATTGGGGGAGGTGGTATGAACACTGAAGCTTTCTTT CAWRIGGGGMNTEAFF
TRBJ1-4 . TRBV6-5 TRBD1 TGTGCCAGCAGTTACTCGTTTACCGGGACAGCTGAAAAACTGTTTTTT CASSYSFTGTAEKLFF
TRBJ2-1 . TRBV9 . TGTGCCAGCAGCGTAGGGCGGGGGCCGTACAATGAGCAGTTCTTC CASSVGRGPYNEQFF
TRBJ1-2 . TRBV28 TRBD1 TGTGCCAGCAGGGCCGGGACAGGGGAAGTCTATGGCTACACCTTC CASRAGTGEVYGYTF
TRBJ1-4 . TRBV19 TRBD1 TGTGCCAGTAGTGGGCCGGGACAGGGAGGCGAAAAACTGTTTTTT CASSGPGQGGEKLFF
TRBJ2-7 . TRBV5-4 TRBD2 TGTGCCAGCAGCTTCCAACTGGGGGGGGGAAACGAGCAGTACTTC CASSFQLGGGNEQYF
TRBJ2-7 . TRBV7-2 TRBD2 TGTGCCAGCAGCTTATCCCTAGCGGGAGGGAGGGGTGAGCAGTACTTC CASSLSLAGGRGEQYF
TRBJ1-6 . TRBV15 TRBD1 TGTGCCACCAGCAGAGTTCAGGGGGGTAGTCCACCCCTCCACTTT CATSRVQGGSPPLHF